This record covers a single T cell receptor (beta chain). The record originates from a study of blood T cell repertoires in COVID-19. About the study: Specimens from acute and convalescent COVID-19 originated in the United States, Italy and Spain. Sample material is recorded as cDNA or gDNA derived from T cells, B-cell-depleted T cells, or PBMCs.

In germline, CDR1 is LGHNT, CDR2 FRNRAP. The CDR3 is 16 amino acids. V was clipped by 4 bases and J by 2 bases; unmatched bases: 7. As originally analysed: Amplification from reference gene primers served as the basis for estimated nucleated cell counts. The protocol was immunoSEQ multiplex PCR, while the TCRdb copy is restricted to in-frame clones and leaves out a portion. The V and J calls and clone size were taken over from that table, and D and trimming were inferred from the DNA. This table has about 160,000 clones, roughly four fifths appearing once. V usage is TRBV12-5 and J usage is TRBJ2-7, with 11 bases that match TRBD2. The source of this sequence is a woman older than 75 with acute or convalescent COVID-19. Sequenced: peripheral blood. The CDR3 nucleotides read TGTGCTAGTGGTTCAACTATGACTAGCGGGACCTACGAGCAGTACTTC. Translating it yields CASGSTMTSGTYEQYF.